This is a list of T cell receptor beta chains from one sample in a study of blood T cells in healthy people across ages. TCRdb called the 5' RACE reads again in MiXCR, with one record for every CDR3 protein. The table shows approximately 850,000 distinct CDR3 sequences, with 44% occurring only once. Source material: blood. The receptors here all came from a man aged 55 to 70 in good health. CDR3s include the opening cysteine and the closing phenylalanine or tryptophan. The order of the fields is J gene, V gene, D gene, clone size, CDR3 length, CDR3 DNA, CDR3 protein. A D gene is named only where the DNA matches it firmly. Only part of the rows carry a size: once, few, many, or a class if the clone is expanded.

TRBJ2-6,TRBV11-1,TRBD1,few,18,TGTGCCAGCAGCTCTAGGGACAGGGGGCAAGCTGGGGCCAACGTCCTGACTTTC,CASSSRDRGQAGANVLTF
TRBJ1-5,TRBV4-3,.,once,15,TGCGCCAGCAGCCAAGATCTCCGGCCCAATCAGCCCCAGCATTTT,CASSQDLRPNQPQHF
TRBJ2-5,TRBV7-2,TRBD2,.,19,TGTGCCAGCAGCTCCAAGGGGGGGTGGGCTAGCGGGGTAGGAGAGACCCAGTACTTC,CASSSKGGWASGVGETQYF
TRBJ1-2,TRBV3-1,TRBD1,.,18,TGTGCCAGCAGCCAAGATGCTTTACCGGACAGGGAGAACTATGGCTACACCTTC,CASSQDALPDRENYGYTF
TRBJ1-2,TRBV10-2,TRBD1,.,13,TGCGCCAGCAAGGGGGACAGTTCGTATGGCTACACCTTC,CASKGDSSYGYTF
TRBJ2-1,TRBV27,.,.,13,TGTGCCAGCAGTGCCCAATCAGAGAATGAGCAGTTCTTC,CASSAQSENEQFF
TRBJ1-5,TRBV7-2,TRBD1,.,15,TGTGCCAGCAGCCCACGACAGGGGTCGGAGCAGCCCCAGCATTTT,CASSPRQGSEQPQHF
TRBJ2-7,TRBV29-1,.,.,14,TGCAGCGTTGGGGGGAGACACAACTCCTACGAGCAGTACTTC,CSVGGRHNSYEQYF
TRBJ1-1,TRBV5-6,.,.,17,TGTGCCAGCAGCTTGGTGCTTATAGGGGGGATGAACACTGAAGCTTTCTTT,CASSLVLIGGMNTEAFF
TRBJ1-5,TRBV6-1,.,.,15,TGTGCCAGCGGTTTGGGGGACGGACTTAATCAGCCCCAGCATTTT,CASGLGDGLNQPQHF
TRBJ1-1,TRBV4-1,.,.,15,TGCGCCAGCAGCCAAGGTCGGGGAGTTAGGACTGAAGCTTTCTTT,CASSQGRGVRTEAFF
TRBJ2-5,TRBV6-2/TRBV6-3,TRBD2,many,15,TGTGCCAGCAGTTATGGCCGGGGGGGAGGAGAGACCCAGTACTTC,CASSYGRGGGETQYF
TRBJ1-2,TRBV4-3,.,many,16,TGCGCCAGCAGCCAAGAAACCGTGACACGGGTTAAGGGCTACACCTTC,CASSQETVTRVKGYTF
TRBJ2-7,TRBV28,TRBD1,.,15,TGTGCCAGCAGTCCCTCCGGGGACAGGGCCTACGAGCAGTACTTC,CASSPSGDRAYEQYF
TRBJ1-6,TRBV2,.,few,16,TGTGCCAGCAGTTATCTCTCGCGGTCCTATAATTCACCCCTCCACTTT,CASSYLSRSYNSPLHF
TRBJ2-1,TRBV6-2/TRBV6-3,TRBD1,.,14,TGTGCCAGCAGCCCCAGGGGGCTATCCTACGAGCAGTTCTTC,CASSPRGLSYEQFF
TRBJ2-5,TRBV7-2,TRBD2,.,15,TGTGCCAGCAGGCACGCCGGGACTAGCGAAGAGACCCAGTACTTC,CASRHAGTSEETQYF
TRBJ2-7,TRBV6-1,TRBD1,once,14,TGTGCCAGCAAATCGGGGGGACAGGGGTACGAGCAGTACTTC,CASKSGGQGYEQYF
TRBJ2-5,TRBV20-1,.,.,16,TGCAGTGCTAGAGATAGGAAGGCAGTTTTCCGAGAGACCCAGTACTTC,CSARDRKAVFRETQYF
TRBJ2-5,TRBV25-1,TRBD2,.,15,TGTGCCAGCAGTGAATCGGGCGGGGGTACTGAGACCCAGTACTTC,CASSESGGGTETQYF
TRBJ1-1,TRBV10-3,TRBD1,.,15,TGTGCCACCCAGGGGGGCCTCCTGGGGAACACTGAAGCTTTCTTT,CATQGGLLGNTEAFF
TRBJ2-7,TRBV6-2/TRBV6-3,.,.,14,TGTGCCAGCAGTCCTCCCCCGGGACCCTACGAGCAGTACTTC,CASSPPPGPYEQYF
TRBJ2-1,TRBV20-1,TRBD1,few,14,TGCAGTGCTCCAGGACAGGGGGCTAGGGATGAGCAGTTCTTC,CSAPGQGARDEQFF
TRBJ2-1,TRBV7-9,.,few,15,TGTGCCAGCAGCTTTGAACAGGGACGTTACAATGAGCAGTTCTTC,CASSFEQGRYNEQFF
TRBJ2-2,TRBV7-8,TRBD2,.,16,TGTGCCGGCAGCTTAGCGGCTAGCGGGGGGGCGATGGAGCTGTTTTTT,CAGSLAASGGAMELFF
TRBJ2-7,TRBV10-3,.,few,16,TGTGCCATCAGTGAGAGCCAGGGGGGACTCTCCTACGAGCAGTACTTC,CAISESQGGLSYEQYF
TRBJ1-5,TRBV4-1,.,.,15,TGCGCCAGCAGCCAAGATGGGCAGGGTAGTCAGCCCCAGCATTTT,CASSQDGQGSQPQHF
TRBJ2-7,TRBV7-9,.,.,14,TGTGCCAGCAGCGTAGTTCTGGGGGTCGGCGAGCAGTACTTC,CASSVVLGVGEQYF
TRBJ2-1,TRBV20-1,.,few,14,TGCAGTGCTAGAGGAGTGGGTAGGTCCGATGAGCAGTTCTTC,CSARGVGRSDEQFF
TRBJ2-1,TRBV12-3/TRBV12-4,TRBD1,.,13,TGTGCCAGCAGATCCGGGACAGAGAATGAGCAGTTCTTC,CASRSGTENEQFF
TRBJ2-3,TRBV7-9,TRBD2,.,16,TGTGCCAGCAGCTCTGGACTAGGCGGGGCAACAGATACGCAGTATTTT,CASSSGLGGATDTQYF
TRBJ2-6,TRBV5-1,.,few,18,TGCGCCAGCAGTACAGGATTAGATCCTAACTCTGGGGCCAACGTCCTGACTTTC,CASSTGLDPNSGANVLTF
TRBJ2-1,TRBV7-9,.,few,16,TGTGCCAGCAGCCCCCATACTAGTGGGGGTTTCAATGAGCAGTTCTTC,CASSPHTSGGFNEQFF
TRBJ2-5,TRBV21-1,.,.,14,TGTGCCAGCAGCACAACCAGGGGCGGGGAGACCCAGTACTTC,CASSTTRGGETQYF
TRBJ2-5,TRBV20-1,.,few,15,TGCAGTGCTAGAGACGCTTCCGGGCTACAAGAGACCCAGTACTTC,CSARDASGLQETQYF
TRBJ1-6,TRBV7-2,.,.,15,TGTGCCAGCAGCCCCCGGACGGAAAAATATTCACCCCTCCACTTT,CASSPRTEKYSPLHF
TRBJ2-5,TRBV2,.,.,12,TGTGCCAGTACCAGGGGATCGGAGACCCAGTACTTC,CASTRGSETQYF
TRBJ2-1,TRBV29-1,TRBD2,many,12,TGCAGCGTTACTACTAGCGGGGGGTGGAAGTTCTTC,CSVTTSGGWKFF
TRBJ1-1,TRBV4-1,.,.,15,TGCGCCAGCAGCCAAGATCCACAGGGAAACACTGAAGCTTTCTTT,CASSQDPQGNTEAFF
TRBJ2-1,TRBV7-9,.,.,17,TGTGCCAGCAGCTTAGACTTCGGCGGAGGGTCCTACAATGAGCAGTTCTTC,CASSLDFGGGSYNEQFF
TRBJ2-4,TRBV11-2,TRBD1,.,21,TGTGCCAGCAGCTCTCCTAGTGGGGACAGGTCATCCGGTCAAGCCAAAAACATTCAGTACTTC,CASSSPSGDRSSGQAKNIQYF
TRBJ2-5,TRBV10-2,TRBD2,few,17,TGCGCCAGCAGTGATGTGGTGGGGGGGAGCCTCCAAGAGACCCAGTACTTC,CASSDVVGGSLQETQYF
TRBJ2-1,TRBV5-8,.,few,15,TGTGCCAGCAGCCCCGGGCAGGCTGGTCGTAATGAGCAGTTCTTC,CASSPGQAGRNEQFF
TRBJ1-4,TRBV18,TRBD1,.,15,TGTGCCAGCTCACCACCGGCAGGGGGGAGAGAAAAACTGTTTTTT,CASSPPAGGREKLFF
TRBJ2-1,TRBV6-5,TRBD2,few,16,TGTGCCAGCAGCTTCCTTAGCGGGGCCTCCTACAATGAGCAGTTCTTC,CASSFLSGASYNEQFF
TRBJ2-6,TRBV6-2/TRBV6-3,.,few,24,TGTGCCAGCAGTTACGACCCACGCTACCGGGACAAGGGTTTTATTCCCTCTGGGGCCAACGTCCTGACTTTC,CASSYDPRYRDKGFIPSGANVLTF
TRBJ2-7,TRBV4-3,.,many,14,TGCGCCAGCAGCCAAGAACAGGGTGGGTACGAGCAGTACTTC,CASSQEQGGYEQYF
TRBJ2-3,TRBV20-1,.,once,15,TGCAGTGCTAGGCCCTATACGGGGACCACAGATACGCAGTATTTT,CSARPYTGTTDTQYF
TRBJ1-2,TRBV24-1,.,few,13,TGTGCCACCAGTGACCCACGGACAGCAGTCTACACCTTC,CATSDPRTAVYTF
TRBJ1-2,TRBV20-1,TRBD1,.,16,TGCAGTGCTAGAGATCACGGGACAGCTGAAGGCTATGGCTACACCTTC,CSARDHGTAEGYGYTF
TRBJ2-3,TRBV4-3,.,few,13,TGCGCCAGCAGCCAAGATCCCAGCCAAGGGCAGTATTTT,CASSQDPSQGQYF
TRBJ2-5,TRBV4-1,TRBD1,few,16,TGCGCCAGCAGCCAAAATTCGACAGGGGGCGAGGAGACCCAGTACTTC,CASSQNSTGGEETQYF
TRBJ2-1,TRBV3-1,.,.,13,TGTGCCAGCAGCAAGGGACGGTACAATGAGCAGTTCTTC,CASSKGRYNEQFF
TRBJ2-1,TRBV11-3,.,few,15,TGTGCCAGCAGACCTCGTAATGCGTCCTACAATGAGCAGTTCTTC,CASRPRNASYNEQFF
TRBJ2-1,TRBV7-6,.,.,17,TGTGCCAGCAGCTTAGAGACCGGGCAGCTCTCCTACAATGAGCAGTTCTTC,CASSLETGQLSYNEQFF